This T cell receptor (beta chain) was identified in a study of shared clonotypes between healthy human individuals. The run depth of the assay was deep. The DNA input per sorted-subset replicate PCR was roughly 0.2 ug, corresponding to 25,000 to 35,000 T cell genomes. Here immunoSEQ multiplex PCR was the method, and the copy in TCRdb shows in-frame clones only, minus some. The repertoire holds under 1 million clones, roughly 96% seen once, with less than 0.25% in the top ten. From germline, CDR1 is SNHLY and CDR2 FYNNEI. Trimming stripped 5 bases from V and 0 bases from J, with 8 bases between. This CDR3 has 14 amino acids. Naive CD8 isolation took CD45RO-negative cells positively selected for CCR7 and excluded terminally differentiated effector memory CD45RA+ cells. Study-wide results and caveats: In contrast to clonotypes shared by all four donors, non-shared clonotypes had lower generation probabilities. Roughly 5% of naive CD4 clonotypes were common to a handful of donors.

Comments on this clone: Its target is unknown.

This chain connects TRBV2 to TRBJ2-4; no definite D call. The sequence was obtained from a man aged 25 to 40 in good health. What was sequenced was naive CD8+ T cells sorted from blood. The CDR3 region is CASSSSLAKNIQYF. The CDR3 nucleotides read TGTGCCAGCAGTTCCAGCCTAGCCAAAAACATTCAGTACTTC. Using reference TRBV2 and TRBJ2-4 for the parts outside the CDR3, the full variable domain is EPEVTQTPSHQVTQMGQEVILRCVPISNHLYFYWYRQILGQKVEFLVSFYNNEISEKSEIFDDQFSVERPDGSNFTLKIRSTKLEDSAMYFCASSSSLAKNIQYFGAGTRLSVL.